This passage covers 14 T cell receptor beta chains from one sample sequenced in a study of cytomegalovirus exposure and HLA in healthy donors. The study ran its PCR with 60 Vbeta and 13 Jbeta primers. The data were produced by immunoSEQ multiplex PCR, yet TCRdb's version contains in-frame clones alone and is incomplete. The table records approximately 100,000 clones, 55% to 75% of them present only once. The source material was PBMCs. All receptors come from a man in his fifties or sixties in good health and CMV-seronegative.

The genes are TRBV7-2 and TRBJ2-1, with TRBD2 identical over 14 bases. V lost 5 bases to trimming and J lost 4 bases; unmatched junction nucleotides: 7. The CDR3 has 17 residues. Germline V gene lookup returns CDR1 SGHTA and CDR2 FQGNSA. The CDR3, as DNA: TGTGCCAGCAGCCTGAGACTAGCGGGGGGGCCTTACAATGAGCAGTTCTTC. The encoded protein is CASSLRLAGGPYNEQFF.

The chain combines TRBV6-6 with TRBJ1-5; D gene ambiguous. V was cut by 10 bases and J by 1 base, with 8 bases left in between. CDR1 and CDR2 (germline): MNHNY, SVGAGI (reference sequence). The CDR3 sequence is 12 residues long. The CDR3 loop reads CATGASNQPQHF. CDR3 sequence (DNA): TGTGCCACCGGAGCCAGCAATCAGCCCCAGCATTTT.

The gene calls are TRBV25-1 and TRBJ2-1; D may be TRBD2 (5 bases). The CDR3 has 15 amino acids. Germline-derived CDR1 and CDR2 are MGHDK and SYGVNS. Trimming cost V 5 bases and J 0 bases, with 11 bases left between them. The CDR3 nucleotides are TGTGCCAGCAGTTCCCTAGGAGGCTCCTACAATGAGCAGTTCTTC. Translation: CASSSLGGSYNEQFF.

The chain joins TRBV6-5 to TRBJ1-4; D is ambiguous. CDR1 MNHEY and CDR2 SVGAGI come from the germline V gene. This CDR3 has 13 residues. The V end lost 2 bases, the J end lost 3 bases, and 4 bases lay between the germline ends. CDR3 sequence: CASSYGPNEKLFF. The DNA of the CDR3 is TGTGCCAGCAGTTACGGGCCTAATGAAAAACTGTTTTTT.

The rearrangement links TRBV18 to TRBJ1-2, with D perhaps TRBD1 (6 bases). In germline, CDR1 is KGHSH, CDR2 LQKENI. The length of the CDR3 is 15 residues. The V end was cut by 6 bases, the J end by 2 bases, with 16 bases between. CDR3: CASSQGLVWNYGYTF. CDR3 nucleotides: TGTGCCAGCTCCCAGGGGTTGGTCTGGAACTATGGCTACACCTTC.

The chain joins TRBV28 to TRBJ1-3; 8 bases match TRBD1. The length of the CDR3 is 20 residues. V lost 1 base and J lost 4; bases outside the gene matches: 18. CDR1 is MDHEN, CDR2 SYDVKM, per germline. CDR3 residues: CASSLSHPLRDRRTGNTIYF. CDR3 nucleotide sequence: TGTGCCAGCAGTTTATCTCATCCTCTTCGGGACAGGCGGACCGGAAACACCATATATTTT.

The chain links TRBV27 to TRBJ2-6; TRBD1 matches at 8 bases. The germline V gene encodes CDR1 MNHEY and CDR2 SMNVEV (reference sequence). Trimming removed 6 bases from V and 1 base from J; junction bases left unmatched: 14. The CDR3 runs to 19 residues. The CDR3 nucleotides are TGTGCCAGCAGATCGACCGGGACAGGACTCTTATCTGGGGCCAACGTCCTGACTTTC. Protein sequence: CASRSTGTGLLSGANVLTF.

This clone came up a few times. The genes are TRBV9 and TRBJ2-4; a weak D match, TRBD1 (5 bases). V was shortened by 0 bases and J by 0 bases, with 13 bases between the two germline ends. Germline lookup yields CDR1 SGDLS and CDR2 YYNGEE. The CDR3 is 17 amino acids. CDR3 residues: CASSVGPKGLAKNIQYF. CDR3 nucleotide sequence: TGTGCCAGCAGCGTAGGTCCGAAGGGGCTAGCCAAAAACATTCAGTACTTC.

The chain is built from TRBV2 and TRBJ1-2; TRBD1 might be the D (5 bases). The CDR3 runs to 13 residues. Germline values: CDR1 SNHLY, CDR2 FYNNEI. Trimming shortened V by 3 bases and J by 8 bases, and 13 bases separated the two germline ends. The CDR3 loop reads CASSEGGRRGYTF. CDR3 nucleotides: TGTGCCAGCAGTGAGGGGGGGAGACGGGGCTACACCTTC.

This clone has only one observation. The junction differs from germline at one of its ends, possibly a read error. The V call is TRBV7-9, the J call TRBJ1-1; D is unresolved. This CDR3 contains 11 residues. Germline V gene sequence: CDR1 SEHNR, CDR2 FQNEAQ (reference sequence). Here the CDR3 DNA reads TGTTCCAGCAGCGTCTCAGATGAAGCTTTCTTT. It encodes CSSSVSDEAFF. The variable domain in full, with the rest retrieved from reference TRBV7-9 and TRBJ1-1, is DTGVSQNPRHKITKRGQNVTFRCDPISEHNRLYWYRQTLGQGPEFLTYFQNEAQLEKSRLLSDRFSAERPKGSFSTLEIQRTEQGDSAMYLCSSSVSDEAFFGQGTRLTVV.

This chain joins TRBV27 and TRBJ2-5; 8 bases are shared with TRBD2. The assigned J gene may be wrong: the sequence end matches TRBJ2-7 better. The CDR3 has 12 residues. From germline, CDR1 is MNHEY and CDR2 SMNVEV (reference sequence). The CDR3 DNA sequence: TGTGCCAGCGTCGGGAGGGCCCACGAGCAGTACTTC. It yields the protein CASVGRAHEQYF.

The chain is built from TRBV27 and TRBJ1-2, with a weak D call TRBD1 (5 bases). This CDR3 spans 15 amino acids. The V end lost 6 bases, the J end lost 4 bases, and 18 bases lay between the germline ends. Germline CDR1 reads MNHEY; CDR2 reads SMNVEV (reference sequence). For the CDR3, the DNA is TGTGCCAGCAGCCCGTCGGCAGGGAAAAGCTATGGCTACACCTTC. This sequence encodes CASSPSAGKSYGYTF.

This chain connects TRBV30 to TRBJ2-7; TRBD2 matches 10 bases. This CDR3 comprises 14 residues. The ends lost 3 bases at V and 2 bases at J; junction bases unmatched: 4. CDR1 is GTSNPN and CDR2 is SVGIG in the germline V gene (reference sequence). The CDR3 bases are TGTGCCTGGAGATCACTAGCGGGAACCTACGAGCAGTACTTC. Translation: CAWRSLAGTYEQYF. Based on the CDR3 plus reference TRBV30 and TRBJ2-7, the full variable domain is SQTIHQWPATLVQPVGSPLSLECTVEGTSNPNLYWYRQAAGRGLQLLFYSVGIGQISSEVPQNLSASRPQDRQFILSSKKLLLSDSGFYLCAWRSLAGTYEQYFGPGTRLTVT.

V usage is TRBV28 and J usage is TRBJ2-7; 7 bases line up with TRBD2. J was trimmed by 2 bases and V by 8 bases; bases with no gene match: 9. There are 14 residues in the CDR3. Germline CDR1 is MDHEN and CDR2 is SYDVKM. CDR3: CASVGVAGPYEQYF. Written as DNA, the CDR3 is TGTGCCAGCGTTGGAGTAGCGGGTCCCTACGAGCAGTACTTC.